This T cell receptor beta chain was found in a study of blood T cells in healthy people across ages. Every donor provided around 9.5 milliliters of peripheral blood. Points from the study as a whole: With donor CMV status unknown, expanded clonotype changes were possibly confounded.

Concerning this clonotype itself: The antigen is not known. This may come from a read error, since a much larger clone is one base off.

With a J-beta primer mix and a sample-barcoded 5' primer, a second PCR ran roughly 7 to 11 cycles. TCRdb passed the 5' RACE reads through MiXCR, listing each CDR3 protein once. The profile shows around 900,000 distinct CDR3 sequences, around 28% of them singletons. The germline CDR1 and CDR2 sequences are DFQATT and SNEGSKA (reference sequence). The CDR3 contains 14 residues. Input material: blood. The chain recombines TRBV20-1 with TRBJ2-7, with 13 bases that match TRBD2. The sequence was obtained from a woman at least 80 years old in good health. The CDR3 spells CGARTSGGGYEQYF. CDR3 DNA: TGCGGTGCGAGGACTAGCGGGGGAGGCTACGAGCAGTACTTC.